These 17 T cell receptor beta chains originate from one sample sequenced in a study of blood T cell repertoires in COVID-19. TCRdb's copy holds only in-frame clones and misses some; the assay was immunoSEQ multiplex PCR. The table records around 99,000 clones, over 80% of them present only once. The specimen was peripheral blood. The receptors stem from a woman aged 25 to 45 with acute or convalescent COVID-19.

This clone turned up a few times. The V and J genes are TRBV27 and TRBJ1-5, with D unresolved. V was shortened by 3 bases and J by 3 bases, with 9 bases between the two germline ends. This CDR3 has 14 amino acids. Per germline, CDR1 MNHEY and CDR2 SMNVEV (reference sequence). The DNA for the CDR3 is TGTGCCAGCAGTTTTGGAGGGAACAATCAGCCCCAGCATTTT. This sequence encodes CASSFGGNNQPQHF.

This clone was seen once. This rearrangement joins TRBV5-1 to TRBJ1-3; D might be TRBD1 (6 bases). CDR1 and CDR2 from the germline V gene are SGHRS and YFSETQ. V was trimmed by 4 bases and J by 0 bases, leaving 11 bases between them. This CDR3 is 15 amino acids long. The DNA of the CDR3 is TGCGCCAGCAGCCCAGGACAGCTCTCTGGAAACACCATATATTTT. It yields the protein CASSPGQLSGNTIYF.

This clone was found a few times. V usage is TRBV18 and J usage is TRBJ2-5; 9 nucleotides match TRBD2. Germline assignment: CDR1 KGHSH and CDR2 LQKENI. V trimming: 2 bases; J trimming: 4 bases; junction bases outside the gene matches: 2. The CDR3 sequence is 14 residues long. Here the CDR3 DNA reads TGTGCCAGCTCACCAAGGACTAGCGTAGAGACCCAGTACTTC. Its protein is CASSPRTSVETQYF.

The chain links TRBV7-2 to TRBJ2-7; D ambiguous. CDR1 is SGHTA and CDR2 is FQGNSA in the germline V gene. The CDR3 runs 14 residues. Trimming stripped 4 bases from V and 8 bases from J, with 18 bases between. In nucleotides, the CDR3 is TGTGCCAGCAGCTCCATACCCACAGTACCTCAGCAGTACTTC. Translation: CASSSIPTVPQQYF.

V usage is TRBV18 and J usage is TRBJ1-6; D is unresolved. Trimming pared 3 bases from V and 2 bases from J, leaving 11 bases between. In germline, CDR1 is KGHSH, CDR2 LQKENI. This CDR3 is built from 16 residues. The CDR3 region is CASSPVLRTYNSPLHF. The CDR3 nucleotides read TGTGCCAGCTCACCCGTTTTGCGGACCTATAATTCACCCCTCCACTTT.

The rearrangement links TRBV7-9 to TRBJ2-7; D may be TRBD2 (7 bases). The CDR3 is 13 residues long. V lost 5 bases and J 3 bases, leaving 11 bases between the germline ends. Germline CDR1 is SEHNR and CDR2 is FQNEAQ (reference sequence). The CDR3 DNA follows: TGTGCCAGCAGCGAGGGGGGGCTCTACGAGCAGTACTTC. It encodes CASSEGGLYEQYF.

This CDR3 reads CASSPQAVNTEAFF. The CDR3 nucleotides are TGTGCCAGCAGCCCTCAGGCAGTTAACACTGAAGCTTTCTTT. The chain recombines TRBV3-1 (or the pseudogene TRBV3-2) with TRBJ1-1; D is unresolved. The V end was cut by 4 bases, the J end by 2 bases, with 11 bases between. CDR1 is LGHDT and CDR2 is YNNKEL in the germline V gene (reference sequence). The CDR3 totals 14 residues.

DNA of the CDR3: TGTGCCAGCAGTCCCCCCCCAAAAGGACAGCTCAATCAGCCCCAGCATTTT. Its protein product is CASSPPPKGQLNQPQHF. The J gene is TRBJ1-5, the V gene TRBV7-8; D might be TRBD1 (6 bases). The germline CDR1 and CDR2 sequences are SGHVS and FQNEAQ. Between the trimmed V and J ends, which lost 6 bases and 3 bases, there was a span of 21 bases. The CDR3 consists of 17 residues.

This clone was seen a single time. The V gene is TRBV5-6, the J gene TRBJ2-7; D is perhaps TRBD2 (5 bases). The CDR3 spans 16 residues. V gave up 5 bases and J gave up 3 bases, with 21 bases separating them. Germline CDR1 SGHDT, CDR2 YYEEEE. CDR3 in DNA: TGTGCCAGCAGTTGGGGAGAGTGGTCATTAGACTACGAGCAGTACTTC. It yields the protein CASSWGEWSLDYEQYF.

The rearrangement links TRBV30 to TRBJ2-5; 9 bases fit TRBD2. The CDR3 loop spans 13 amino acids. J was trimmed by 5 bases and V by 5 bases; bases with no gene match: 6. Looked up from germline, CDR1 is GTSNPN and CDR2 is SVGIG (reference sequence). CDR3 amino acids: CAWGGLAGETQYF. The CDR3 DNA sequence: TGTGCCTGGGGGGGACTAGCAGGCGAGACCCAGTACTTC. Looking up the rest from reference TRBV30 and TRBJ2-5 gives the full variable domain: SQTIHQWPATLVQPVGSPLSLECTVEGTSNPNLYWYRQAAGRGLQLLFYSVGIGQISSEVPQNLSASRPQDRQFILSSKKLLLSDSGFYLCAWGGLAGETQYFGPGTRLLVL.

V gene TRBV20-1 combines with J gene TRBJ2-1; weak D call: TRBD1 (6 bases). Germline V gene lookup returns CDR1 DFQATT and CDR2 SNEGSKA (reference sequence). This CDR3 is 16 amino acids long. Trimming left V 3 bases short and J 7 bases short, with 22 bases between. The chain's CDR3 is CSASSRGSKGTNEQFF. The DNA of the CDR3 is TGCAGTGCTAGTAGCAGGGGAAGTAAGGGGACAAATGAGCAGTTCTTC.

The rearrangement joins TRBV10-3 to TRBJ2-1; TRBD2 agrees at 11 bases. CDR3 length: 16 residues. J was trimmed by 0 bases and V by 7 bases; bases with no gene match: 5. Germline V lookup: CDR1 ENHRY, CDR2 SYGVKD. The CDR3 sequence: CAITSSGGSSYNEQFF. The CDR3 DNA reads TGTGCCATCACGTCTAGCGGGGGGAGCTCCTACAATGAGCAGTTCTTC.

The V gene is TRBV27, the J gene TRBJ1-1; no definite D call. Trimming left V 5 bases short and J 2 bases short, with 3 bases between. The CDR3 length is 11 residues. The germline V gene encodes CDR1 MNHEY and CDR2 SMNVEV (reference sequence). The CDR3 coding sequence is TGTGCCAGCAGTCATAACACTGAAGCTTTCTTT. Its protein product is CASSHNTEAFF.

This sequence joins TRBV6-1 and TRBJ2-2, with TRBD1 identical over 9 bases. After removal of 4 bases from V and 7 bases from J, the junction contained 10 bases not matched to a gene. The CDR3 extends over 16 amino acids. Germline loops: CDR1 MNHNS, CDR2 SASEGT. The CDR3 DNA reads as TGTGCCAGCAGTGCGTCCGGGACAGGGATGGGCGGGGAGCTGTTTTTT. Its translation is CASSASGTGMGGELFF.

The V and J genes are TRBV3-1 (or the pseudogene TRBV3-2) and TRBJ2-7, with 8 bases lining up with TRBD2. V was clipped by 3 bases and J by 6 bases; unmatched bases: 7. Germline loops: CDR1 LGHDT, CDR2 YNNKEL (reference sequence). The CDR3 is 14 amino acids. The CDR3 DNA reads TGTGCCAGCAGCCATGCGGGAGGCCCGGTCGAGCAGTACTTC. It yields the protein CASSHAGGPVEQYF.

The count of this clone is one. The V and J genes are TRBV28 and TRBJ1-1; 7 bases fit TRBD1. CDR1 MDHEN and CDR2 SYDVKM come from the germline V gene. V was clipped by 4 bases and J by 1 base; unmatched bases: 0. This CDR3 region has 13 residues. The CDR3 DNA reads TGTGCCAGCAGTTGGGACAGGAACACTGAAGCTTTCTTT. Amino acids: CASSWDRNTEAFF.

CDR3 in DNA: TGTGCCAGCAGCCATCTGTGGAAGCGGGAGGGGGATGAGCAGTTCTTC. Protein sequence: CASSHLWKREGDEQFF. The genes are TRBV3-1 (or the pseudogene TRBV3-2) and TRBJ2-1; 10 nucleotides align to TRBD2. CDR3 length equals 16 residues. V trimming: 3 bases; J trimming: 8 bases; junction bases outside the gene matches: 10. From germline, CDR1 is LGHDT and CDR2 YNNKEL (reference sequence).